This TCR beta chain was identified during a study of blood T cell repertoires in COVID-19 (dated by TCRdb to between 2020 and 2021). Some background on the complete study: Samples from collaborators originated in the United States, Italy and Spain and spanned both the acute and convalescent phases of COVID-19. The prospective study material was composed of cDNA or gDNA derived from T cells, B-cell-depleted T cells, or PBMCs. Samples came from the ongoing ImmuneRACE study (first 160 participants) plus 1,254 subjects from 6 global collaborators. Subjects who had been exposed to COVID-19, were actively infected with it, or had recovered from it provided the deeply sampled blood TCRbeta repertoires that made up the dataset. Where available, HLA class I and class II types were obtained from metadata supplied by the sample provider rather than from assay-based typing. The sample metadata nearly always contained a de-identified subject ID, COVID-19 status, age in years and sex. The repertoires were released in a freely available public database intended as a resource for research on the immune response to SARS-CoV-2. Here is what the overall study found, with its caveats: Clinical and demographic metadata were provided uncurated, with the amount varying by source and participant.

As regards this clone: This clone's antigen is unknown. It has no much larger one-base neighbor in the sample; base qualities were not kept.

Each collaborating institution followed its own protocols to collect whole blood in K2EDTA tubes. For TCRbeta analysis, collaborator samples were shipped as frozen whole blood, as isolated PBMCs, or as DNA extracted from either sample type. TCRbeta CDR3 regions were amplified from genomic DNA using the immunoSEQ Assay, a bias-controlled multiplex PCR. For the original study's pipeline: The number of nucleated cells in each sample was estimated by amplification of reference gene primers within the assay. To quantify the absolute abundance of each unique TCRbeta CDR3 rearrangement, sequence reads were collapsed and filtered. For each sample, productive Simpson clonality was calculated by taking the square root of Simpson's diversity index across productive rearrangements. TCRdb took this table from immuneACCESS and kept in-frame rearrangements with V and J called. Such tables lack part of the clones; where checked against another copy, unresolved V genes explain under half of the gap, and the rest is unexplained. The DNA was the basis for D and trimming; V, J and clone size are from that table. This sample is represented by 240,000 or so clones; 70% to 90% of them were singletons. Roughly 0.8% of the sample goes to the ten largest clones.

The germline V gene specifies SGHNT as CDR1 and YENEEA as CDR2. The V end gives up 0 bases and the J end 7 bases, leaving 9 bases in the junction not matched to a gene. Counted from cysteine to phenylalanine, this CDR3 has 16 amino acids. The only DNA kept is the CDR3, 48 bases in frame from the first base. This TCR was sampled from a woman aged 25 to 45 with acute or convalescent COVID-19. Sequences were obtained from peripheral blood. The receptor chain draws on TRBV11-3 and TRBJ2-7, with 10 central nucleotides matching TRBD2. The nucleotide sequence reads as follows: TGTGCCAGCAGCTTAGAGTCTAGCGGGAGCCCCGGGGAGCAGTACTTC. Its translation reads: CASSLESSGSPGEQYF.